The rows below give T cell receptor beta chains drawn from one sample of a study of blood T cell repertoires in COVID-19. The table came from immunoSEQ multiplex PCR; TCRdb's copy has only in-frame clones and leaves some out. The sample lists approximately 150,000 clones; about 83% were seen once. Source material: peripheral blood. The origin of the receptors is a human donor in a cohort sampled during active COVID-19. Each CDR3 is given with its conserved first and last residue. D genes are given only for firm matches. Clone size is shown for a subset of rows, as once, few, many or a class of expanded clone.

TRBV2	TRBJ2-7	NA	TRBD1	CASRGDRVDSYEQYF	TGTGCCAGCAGAGGGGACAGGGTCGACTCCTACGAGCAGTACTTC
TRBV5-4	TRBJ2-7	NA	NA	CASSLHPDRAYEQYF	TGTGCCAGCAGCTTGCACCCGGACAGAGCCTACGAGCAGTACTTC
TRBV28	TRBJ1-6	NA	NA	CASSLLRHRSYNSPLHF	TGTGCCAGCAGTTTACTTCGACACCGCTCCTATAATTCACCCCTCCACTTT
TRBV18	TRBJ2-3	NA	NA	CASSPTGQLLTDTQYF	TGTGCCAGCTCACCAACGGGACAACTACTCACAGATACGCAGTATTTT
TRBV15	TRBJ1-2	NA	NA	CATSRAESYGYTF	TGTGCCACCAGCAGAGCTGAGAGCTATGGCTACACCTTC
TRBV9	TRBJ1-5	NA	NA	CASSVDKCNQPQHF	TGTGCCAGCAGCGTAGACAAGTGCAATCAGCCCCAGCATTTT
TRBV20-1	TRBJ1-5	NA	NA	CSASVYERRVNQPQHF	TGCAGTGCTAGTGTTTATGAGCGGAGGGTCAATCAGCCCCAGCATTTT
TRBV29-1	TRBJ1-2	NA	NA	CSVEDGAGGGSYGYTF	TGCAGCGTTGAAGATGGAGCAGGTGGGGGGTCCTATGGCTACACCTTC
TRBV30	TRBJ2-3	NA	TRBD1	CAWSPGTGTDTQYF	TGTGCCTGGAGTCCCGGGACAGGCACAGATACGCAGTATTTT
TRBV29-1	TRBJ2-3	NA	TRBD2	CSRDDSGRAVDTQYF	TGCTCCCGCGATGATAGCGGGAGGGCCGTAGATACGCAGTATTTT
TRBV11-2	TRBJ2-2	NA	TRBD2	CASSPRTSGSTGELFF	TGTGCCAGCAGCCCAAGGACTAGCGGGAGTACCGGGGAGCTGTTTTTT
TRBV28	TRBJ1-1	NA	NA	CASTNSGRGAFF	TGTGCCAGCACTAACAGTGGGAGGGGAGCTTTCTTT
TRBV5-4	TRBJ2-2	NA	NA	CASSLSGYDTGELFF	TGTGCCAGCAGCTTGTCAGGGTATGACACCGGGGAGCTGTTTTTT
TRBV6-5	TRBJ1-5	few	NA	CASRAPSNQPQHF	TGTGCCAGCCGAGCCCCGAGCAATCAGCCCCAGCATTTT
TRBV2	TRBJ1-2	NA	TRBD1	CASSEAQGAGGYTF	TGTGCCAGCAGTGAAGCCCAGGGGGCGGGCGGCTACACCTTC
TRBV19	TRBJ1-5	NA	TRBD1	CASSRAGGQPQHF	TGTGCCAGTAGTCGGGCAGGGGGGCAGCCCCAGCATTTT
TRBV5-1	TRBJ2-5	NA	TRBD2	CASSLVTSGRARETQYF	TGCGCCAGCAGCTTGGTAACTAGCGGGAGGGCCCGGGAGACCCAGTACTTC
TRBV13	TRBJ1-2	NA	TRBD1	CASSLDRDTYGYTF	TGTGCCAGCAGCTTGGACAGGGACACCTATGGCTACACCTTC
TRBV6-6	TRBJ1-5	NA	TRBD1	CASTLTGAISNQPQHF	TGTGCCAGCACCCTGACAGGGGCTATTAGCAATCAGCCCCAGCATTTT
TRBV5-4	TRBJ1-1	NA	TRBD1	CASSLRGQGEAFF	TGTGCCAGCAGCTTGAGGGGACAGGGTGAAGCTTTCTTT
TRBV7-2	TRBJ1-1	few	NA	CASNGQPNTEAFF	TGTGCCAGCAATGGACAGCCGAACACTGAAGCTTTCTTT
TRBV6-6	TRBJ2-1	NA	TRBD2	CASSEGGEPRQEQFF	TGTGCCAGCAGTGAGGGAGGGGAACCCCGGCAGGAGCAGTTCTTC
TRBV7-2	TRBJ2-1	NA	TRBD2	CASSLVLAAGEQFF	TGTGCCAGCAGCTTAGTGCTAGCGGCGGGTGAGCAGTTCTTC
TRBV6-1	TRBJ1-5	NA	NA	CASSEGAAAQPQHF	TGTGCCAGCAGTGAAGGAGCAGCGGCTCAGCCCCAGCATTTT
TRBV5-1	TRBJ2-7	NA	NA	CASSLDRAYEQYF	TGCGCCAGCAGCTTGGACAGGGCCTACGAGCAGTACTTC
TRBV4-3	TRBJ2-1	once	TRBD2	CASSLRPLAGGGEQFF	TGCGCCAGCAGCTTACGACCACTAGCGGGGGGCGGTGAGCAGTTCTTC
TRBV5-1	TRBJ2-7	NA	TRBD1	CASSTGGFTYEQYF	TGCGCCAGCAGCACAGGGGGGTTTACCTACGAGCAGTACTTC
TRBV4-3	TRBJ1-6	NA	NA	CASSQERAGGRPPLHF	TGCGCCAGCAGCCAAGAGAGGGCCGGGGGGCGTCCACCCCTCCACTTT
TRBV11-3	TRBJ2-1	NA	NA	CASSLDPGRNEQFF	TGTGCCAGCAGCTTAGATCCAGGGCGCAATGAGCAGTTCTTC
TRBV4-1	TRBJ1-4	NA	TRBD1	CASSQDESRGRLLEKLFF	TGCGCCAGCAGCCAAGATGAGAGTAGGGGGCGGCTACTGGAAAAACTGTTTTTT
TRBV15	TRBJ2-2	NA	NA	CATSRAGVAGELFF	TGTGCCACCAGCAGAGCCGGGGTGGCCGGGGAGCTGTTTTTT
TRBV30	TRBJ2-4	NA	TRBD1	CAFLRQGLNIQYF	TGTGCCTTTCTGAGACAGGGATTAAACATTCAGTACTTC
TRBV5-5	TRBJ1-6	few	NA	CASSFEGVAIYSPLHF	TGTGCCAGCAGCTTTGAGGGGGTTGCAATTTATTCACCCCTCCACTTT
TRBV28	TRBJ1-5	NA	TRBD1	CASRPGQSNQPQHF	TGTGCCAGCAGACCGGGACAGAGCAATCAGCCCCAGCATTTT
TRBV28	TRBJ1-2	once	NA	CASSLSSPRDGYTF	TGTGCCAGCAGTTTATCGTCTCCCCGGGATGGCTACACCTTC
TRBV7-8	TRBJ2-5	NA	NA	CASSLSEGVQETQYF	TGTGCCAGCAGCTTATCTGAGGGGGTCCAAGAGACCCAGTACTTC
TRBV4-2	TRBJ2-1	NA	NA	CASSPSSYNEQFF	TGTGCCAGCAGCCCGAGCTCCTACAATGAGCAGTTCTTC
TRBV9	TRBJ2-3	NA	TRBD2	CASSVGRGVTSTDTQYF	TGTGCCAGCAGCGTAGGGCGGGGGGTTACTAGCACAGATACGCAGTATTTT
TRBV9	TRBJ1-1	NA	TRBD1	CASSARQGMSTEAFF	TGTGCCAGCAGCGCAAGACAGGGGATGAGCACTGAAGCTTTCTTT
TRBV21-1	TRBJ1-5	NA	NA	CASSKGPGAGGNQPQHF	TGTGCCAGCAGCAAAGGGCCAGGTGCCGGGGGCAATCAGCCCCAGCATTTT
TRBV9	TRBJ2-1	NA	NA	CASSVGGAVAYNEQFF	TGTGCCAGCAGCGTAGGTGGGGCAGTTGCGTACAATGAGCAGTTCTTC
TRBV28	TRBJ2-5	NA	NA	CASSFRGIGFQETQYF	TGTGCCAGCAGTTTTAGGGGAATAGGATTCCAAGAGACCCAGTACTTC
TRBV6-1	TRBJ2-7	NA	TRBD1	CASSELGQSYEQYF	TGTGCCAGCAGTGAGCTGGGACAGTCCTACGAGCAGTACTTC
TRBV7-8	TRBJ2-1	NA	NA	CASSLSGTPYNEQFF	TGTGCCAGCAGCTTAAGTGGGACACCCTACAATGAGCAGTTCTTC
TRBV10-3	TRBJ2-1	NA	TRBD2	CAIGLTSGANNEQFF	TGTGCCATCGGGCTGACTAGCGGGGCCAACAATGAGCAGTTCTTC
TRBV2	TRBJ2-2	once	TRBD1	CASSDRQGTRPGELFF	TGTGCCAGCAGTGATCGACAGGGGACCCGGCCCGGGGAGCTGTTTTTT
TRBV21-1	TRBJ1-2	few	NA	CASSRVQGADGYTF	TGTGCCAGCAGCAGAGTTCAGGGGGCGGATGGCTACACCTTC
TRBV19	TRBJ2-6	NA	NA	CASQGVAGSSGANVLTF	TGTGCCAGTCAAGGGGTGGCGGGAAGTTCTGGGGCCAACGTCCTGACTTTC
TRBV9	TRBJ2-7	NA	NA	CASSRDFSEQYF	TGTGCCAGCAGCCGGGACTTCTCCGAGCAGTACTTC
TRBV6-5	TRBJ1-5	NA	NA	CASTYRDSNQPQHF	TGTGCCAGCACCTACAGGGATAGCAATCAGCCCCAGCATTTT
TRBV30	TRBJ2-7	NA	TRBD2	CAWSAHRTSGSVYEQYF	TGTGCCTGGAGTGCCCATAGGACTAGCGGGAGCGTTTACGAGCAGTACTTC
TRBV5-4	TRBJ2-3	NA	TRBD1	CASSLVGRGPDTQYF	TGTGCCAGCAGCTTGGTGGGAAGGGGGCCAGATACGCAGTATTTT
TRBV28	TRBJ2-3	NA	NA	CASSLSGTTDTQYF	TGTGCCAGCAGTTTAAGCGGGACAACAGATACGCAGTATTTT
TRBV27	TRBJ1-3	NA	NA	CASSQRLGAGNTIYF	TGTGCCAGCAGCCAACGTCTCGGGGCTGGAAACACCATATATTTT
TRBV28	TRBJ2-3	NA	TRBD2	CASTFQGLWPSGRAEDTQYF	TGTGCCAGCACTTTCCAGGGCCTGTGGCCTAGCGGGAGGGCCGAAGATACGCAGTATTTT
TRBV5-1	TRBJ2-5	NA	TRBD2	CASSEGLAGPGETQYF	TGCGCCAGCAGCGAGGGACTAGCGGGACCCGGGGAGACCCAGTACTTC
TRBV11-3	TRBJ2-3	NA	TRBD2	CASSLDGGVLDTQYF	TGTGCCAGCAGCTTAGACGGGGGGGTCTTAGATACGCAGTATTTT